The subject of this entry is one TCR beta chain. The antigen is unknown. A second PCR of about 6 to 12 cycles used a sample-barcoded 5' primer and a J-beta primer mix. Tagging of each cDNA molecule was performed by a template-switch adaptor with 12 random nucleotides. TCRdb called the 5' RACE reads again in MiXCR, with one record for every CDR3 protein. The sample lists nearly 800,000 distinct CDR3 sequences, about 56% occurring once. The sample is drawn from a study of blood T cells in healthy people across ages. Peripheral blood, roughly 9.3 milliliters per donor, was collected. Study results and caveats: Compared with aged donors, long-lived donors showed fewer expanded clones, suggesting selection.

Germline V gives CDR1 SGHRS, CDR2 YFSETQ. The CDR3 extends over 16 amino acids. V lost 0 bases to trimming and J lost 4 bases; unmatched junction nucleotides: 6. Material for sequencing was blood. The sequence derives from a middle-aged man in good health. The chain uses TRBV5-1 and TRBJ2-5; 10 bases are shared with TRBD2. The CDR3, as DNA: TGCGCCAGCAGCTTGGGCGGACTAGCGGAATCAGAGACCCAGTACTTC. Amino acids: CASSLGGLAESETQYF.